The T cell receptor beta chain under discussion was sequenced for a study of cytomegalovirus exposure and HLA in healthy donors. General study findings and limits: For most TCR sequences rarity was the rule, although some public TCRs occurred in many donors. In vitro data verified a few CMV-associated chains as specific for CMV antigens.

Here immunoSEQ multiplex PCR was the method, and the copy in TCRdb shows in-frame clones only, minus some. This sample carries over 60,000 clones, roughly 96% of them seen once, and the ten largest clones take approximately 2.5%. V was pared by 1 base and J by 4 bases, with 10 bases between. The CDR3 has 14 amino acids. Germline-derived CDR1 and CDR2 are SEHNR and FQNEAQ (reference sequence). Details on this clone: Antigen: not known.

The sequenced material came from PBMCs. The clonotype comes from a man aged 18 to 30 in good health and CMV-seronegative. The V gene is TRBV7-9, the J gene TRBJ1-2; possible D gene TRBD1, 6 bases. The CDR3 sequence: CASSLDRAGYGYTF. The DNA of the CDR3 is TGTGCCAGCAGCTTAGACAGGGCGGGCTATGGCTACACCTTC.